The T cell receptor beta chain described here comes from a study of T cells in Graves' hyperthyroidism and ophthalmopathy. This clonotype was detected ten times or more. Its matching antigen is unknown. The source material, RNA transcripts, was used to amplify TCR beta CDR3 regions. A first-round RT-PCR of the TCR CDR3 used the HTBI primer set. TCRdb called the multiplex PCR reads again in MiXCR, with one record for every CDR3 protein. The sample lists around 290,000 distinct CDR3 sequences; 15% to 20% were seen once. In the ophthalmopathy cohort, Clinical Activity Score was at least 3, NOSPECS grade at least 4, and duration under 3 months. Whole-study findings and limits: Ophthalmopathy was model-predicted a median roughly six months pre-onset.

This CDR3 region has 15 residues. Germline loops: CDR1 MDHEN, CDR2 SYDVKM. V lost 6 bases, J lost 2 bases, and 7 bases stayed unmatched. The specimen sequenced was blood. The chain employs TRBV28 and TRBJ2-3; 8 bases map to TRBD2. The TCR originated in a woman aged 55-70 years with Graves' ophthalmopathy. CDR3 DNA sequence: TGTGCCAGCAGAAAGCTTAGCGGGGCCACAGATACGCAGTATTTT. Amino acid sequence: CASRKLSGATDTQYF.